The table lists the clone carrying this T cell receptor beta chain with a count of one. CDR1 KGHSH and CDR2 LQKENI come from the germline V gene. The length of the CDR3 is 13 residues. The V end lost 6 bases, the J end lost 10 bases, and 16 bases lay between the germline ends. These data come from a study of blood T cell repertoires in COVID-19. Study context: Material from acute and convalescent COVID-19 was sourced from the United States, Italy and Spain.

Clones were read by immunoSEQ multiplex PCR, and TCRdb kept only the in-frame ones, dropping some. The sample contains 85,000 to 120,000 clones, approximately 88% of which appear only once. Material for sequencing was peripheral blood. The TCR was taken from a human donor in a cohort sampled during active COVID-19. The chain uses TRBV18 and TRBJ2-1; no reliable D call. This chain's CDR3 is CASSPTIGWEQFF. CDR3 in DNA: TGTGCCAGCTCGCCGACAATAGGATGGGAGCAGTTCTTC.